This record covers a single T cell receptor beta chain. Its antigen is undetermined. The sample belongs to a study of T cells after yellow fever vaccination. Overall study context: Fractions with few cells were prepared using SMART-Seq v4 Ultra Low Input. Study observations and caveats: Overlap between CD4 and CD8 compartments was detected for a small share of clonotypes. Sorted repertoires could include abundant contaminating clonotypes from bulk cells.

The 5'RACE template-switching step produced TCR cDNA and added a universal primer site and UMIs. MiXCR, applied by TCRdb to the 5' RACE reads, yields one record per CDR3 protein. The sample has hundreds of thousands of distinct CDR3 sequences; roughly 13% are singletons. This sample comprised PBMCs, obtained on the day of the yellow fever booster vaccination. The sequence was collected from a man aged 30-40 years who received the YFV17D yellow fever vaccine.

The CDR3 loop is CASSPEGNNYNEQFF. The CDR3 DNA reads TGTGCCAGCTCACCAGAGGGTAACAACTACAATGAGCAGTTCTTC. This chain joins TRBV18 and TRBJ2-1, with D possibly TRBD2 on 5 matching bases. The V gene's germline CDR1 is KGHSH and CDR2 LQKENI. The CDR3 sequence is 15 residues long. Trimming removed 2 bases at V and 3 bases at J, with 11 bases between.